The T cell receptor (beta chain) under discussion was sequenced for a study of T cells after yellow fever vaccination. Study-wide background: The SMART-Seq v4 Ultra Low Input method served to prepare the low-cell-number fractions.

The sample holds a few counts of this clonotype. TCR cDNA was made by 5'RACE template switching, adding a universal primer site and UMIs. TCRdb re-called the 5' RACE reads through MiXCR, storing one row per CDR3 protein. The table lists about 52,000 distinct CDR3 sequences, 6% to 8.5% of them singletons. Overall study findings and caveats: Re-detected after boosting: most primary clones, 96% of CD4 and 80% to 90% of CD8.

Germline CDR1 is SEHNR and CDR2 is FQNEAQ (reference sequence). Trimming stripped 4 bases from V and 1 base from J, with 7 bases between. The CDR3 has 13 amino acids. The specimen comprised CD8+ T cells not binding an NS4B(214-222) dextramer, sorted from PBMCs, sampled about 41 days after the first yellow fever vaccination. This receptor was obtained from a man younger than 35 who received the YFV17D yellow fever vaccine. The chain employs TRBV7-9 and TRBJ1-1; D not resolved. CDR3 in amino acids: CASSSNRNTEAFF. The CDR3 coding sequence is TGTGCCAGCAGCTCTAACAGGAACACTGAAGCTTTCTTT.